Included here is one T cell receptor beta chain sequence, with context. What it binds is unknown. This specimen comes from a study of T cell responses to AZD1222 COVID-19 vaccine. In the study overall: Pooled together were second doses at about 4 or about 12 weeks. Study conclusions and caveats: White British people made up most donors, females outnumbered males, and clonal diversity was possibly underestimated. Only after the peak T cell response were repertoires sampled. Dominant CD4 TCR responses targeted spike regions 160-218 and 743-854.

Sequencing used immunoSEQ multiplex PCR; TCRdb keeps in-frame clones, though not all of them. The sample contains over 100,000 clones, 90% of which appear only once. Trimming took 5 bases from V and 5 from J; bases not matched to a gene: 7. Germline V lookup: CDR1 MNHEY, CDR2 SVGAGI. The CDR3 has 14 amino acids. The TCR comes from an adult in good health. V gene TRBV6-5 combines with J gene TRBJ2-7; 9 bases align to TRBD1. Sequenced here: peripheral blood, sampled on day 0 of AZD1222 vaccination. The CDR3 DNA reads TGTGCCAGCAGTACACCGACAGGGGGGAACGAGCAGTACTTC. As protein: CASSTPTGGNEQYF.